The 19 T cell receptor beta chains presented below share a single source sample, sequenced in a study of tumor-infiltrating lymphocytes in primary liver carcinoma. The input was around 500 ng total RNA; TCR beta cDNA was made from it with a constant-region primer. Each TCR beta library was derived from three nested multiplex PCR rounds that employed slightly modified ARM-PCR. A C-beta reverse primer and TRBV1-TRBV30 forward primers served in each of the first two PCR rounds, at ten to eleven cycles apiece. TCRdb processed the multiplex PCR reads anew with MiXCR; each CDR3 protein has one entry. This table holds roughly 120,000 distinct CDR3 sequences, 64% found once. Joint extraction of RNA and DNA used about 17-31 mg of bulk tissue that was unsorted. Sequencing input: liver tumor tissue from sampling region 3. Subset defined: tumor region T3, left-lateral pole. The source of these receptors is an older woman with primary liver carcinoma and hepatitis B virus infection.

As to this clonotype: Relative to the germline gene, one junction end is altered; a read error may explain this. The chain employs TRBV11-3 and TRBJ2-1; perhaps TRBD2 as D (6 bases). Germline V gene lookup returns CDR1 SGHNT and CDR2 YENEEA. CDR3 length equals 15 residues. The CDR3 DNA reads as TGTGTCAGCAGTTTAGATGGAGGGGTATACAATGAGCAGTTCTTC. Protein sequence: CVSSLDGGVYNEQFF.

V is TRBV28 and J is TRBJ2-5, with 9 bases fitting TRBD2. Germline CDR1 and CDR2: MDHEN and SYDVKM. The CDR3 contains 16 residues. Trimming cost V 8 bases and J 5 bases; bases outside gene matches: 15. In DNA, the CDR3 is TGTGCCAGCCGGAGGACTAGCGCAACTTCAGGGGAGACCCAGTACTTC. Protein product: CASRRTSATSGETQYF.

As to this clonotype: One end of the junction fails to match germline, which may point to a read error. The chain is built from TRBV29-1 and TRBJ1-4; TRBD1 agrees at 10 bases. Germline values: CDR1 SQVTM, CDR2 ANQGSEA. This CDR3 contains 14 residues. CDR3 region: CSVGTGGTSEKLLF. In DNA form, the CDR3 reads TGCAGCGTTGGGACAGGGGGAACTAGTGAAAAACTGCTTTTT.

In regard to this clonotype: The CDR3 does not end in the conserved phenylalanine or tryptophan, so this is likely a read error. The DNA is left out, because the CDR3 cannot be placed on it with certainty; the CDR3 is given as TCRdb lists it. The CDR3: CASSQTATSGNTMYS. The chain joins TRBV11-2 to TRBJ1-3; no DNA check was done on the table's D call, TRBD1. The germline CDR1 and CDR2 sequences are SGHAT and FQNNGV. Including both end residues, the CDR3 is 15 amino acids long.

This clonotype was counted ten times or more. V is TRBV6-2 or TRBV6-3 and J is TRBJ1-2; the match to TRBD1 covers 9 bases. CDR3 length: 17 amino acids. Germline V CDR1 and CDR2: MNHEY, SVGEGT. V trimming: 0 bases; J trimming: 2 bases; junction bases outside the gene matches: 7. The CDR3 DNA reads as TGTGCCAGCAGTTACTCTACTCGGGACAGGGAAAACTATGGCTACACCTTC. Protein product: CASSYSTRDRENYGYTF.

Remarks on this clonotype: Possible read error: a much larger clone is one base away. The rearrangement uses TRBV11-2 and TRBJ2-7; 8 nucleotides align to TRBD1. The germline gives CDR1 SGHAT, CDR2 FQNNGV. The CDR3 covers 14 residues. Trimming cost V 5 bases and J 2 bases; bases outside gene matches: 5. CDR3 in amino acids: CASSGGTGPYEQYF. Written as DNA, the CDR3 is TGTGCCAGCAGCGGGGGGACAGGTCCCTACGAGCAGTACTTC.

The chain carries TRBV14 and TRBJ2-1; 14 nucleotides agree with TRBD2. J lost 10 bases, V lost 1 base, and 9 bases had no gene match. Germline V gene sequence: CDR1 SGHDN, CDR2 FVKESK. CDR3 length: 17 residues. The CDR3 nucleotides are TGTGCCAGCAGCCAAGGAGGCGGGACTAGCGGGAGAGGCGAGCAGTTCTTC. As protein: CASSQGGGTSGRGEQFF.

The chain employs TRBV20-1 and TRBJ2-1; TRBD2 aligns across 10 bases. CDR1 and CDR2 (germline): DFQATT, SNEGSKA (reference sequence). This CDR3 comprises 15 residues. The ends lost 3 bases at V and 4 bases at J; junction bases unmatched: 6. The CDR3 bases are TGCAGTGCTAGGAGGGAACTAGCGGGATACAATGAGCAGTTCTTC. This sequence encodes CSARRELAGYNEQFF.

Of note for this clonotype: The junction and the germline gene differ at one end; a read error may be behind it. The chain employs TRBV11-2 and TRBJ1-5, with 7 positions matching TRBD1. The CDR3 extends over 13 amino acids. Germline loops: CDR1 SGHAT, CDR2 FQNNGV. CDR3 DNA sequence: TGTGCCAGCAGCTACAGCGCGGGACAGCCACAGCATTTT. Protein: CASSYSAGQPQHF.

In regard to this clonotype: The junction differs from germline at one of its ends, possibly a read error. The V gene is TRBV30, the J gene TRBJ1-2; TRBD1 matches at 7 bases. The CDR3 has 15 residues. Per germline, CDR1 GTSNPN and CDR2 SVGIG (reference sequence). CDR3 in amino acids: CAWKPGQHRGYGYIF. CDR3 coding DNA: TGTGCCTGGAAACCCGGACAGCACAGGGGCTATGGCTACATCTTC.

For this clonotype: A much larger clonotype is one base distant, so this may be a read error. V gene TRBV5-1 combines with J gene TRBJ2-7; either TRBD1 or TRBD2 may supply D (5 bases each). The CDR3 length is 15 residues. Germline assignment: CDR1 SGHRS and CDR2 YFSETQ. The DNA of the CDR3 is TGCGCCAGCAGCGCCTGGGACCTTGGGCCTCCCGAGCAGGACTTC. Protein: CASSAWDLGPPEQDF.

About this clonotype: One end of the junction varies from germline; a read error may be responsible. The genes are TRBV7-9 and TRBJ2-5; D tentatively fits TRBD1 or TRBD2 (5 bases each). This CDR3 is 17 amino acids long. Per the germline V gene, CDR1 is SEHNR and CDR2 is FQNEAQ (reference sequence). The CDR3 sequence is CASSLAGRPTLGETRYF. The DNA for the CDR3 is TGTGCCAGCAGCTTAGCGGGCCGCCCTACCCTGGGGGAGACCCGGTACTTC.

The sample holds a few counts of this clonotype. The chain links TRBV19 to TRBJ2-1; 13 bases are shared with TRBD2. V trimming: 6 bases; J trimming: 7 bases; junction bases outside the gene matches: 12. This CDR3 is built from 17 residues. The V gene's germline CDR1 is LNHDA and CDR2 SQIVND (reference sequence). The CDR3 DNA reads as TGTGCCAGTAGGGGACTACTAGCGGGAGGGCCGGGGAATGAGCAGTTCTTC. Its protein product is CASRGLLAGGPGNEQFF.

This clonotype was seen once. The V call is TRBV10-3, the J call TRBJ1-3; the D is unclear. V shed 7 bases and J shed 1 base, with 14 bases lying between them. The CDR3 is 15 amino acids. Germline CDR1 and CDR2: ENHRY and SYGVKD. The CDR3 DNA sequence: TGTGCCATCAATGGTCAGCGTGGTTCTGGAAACACCATATATTTT. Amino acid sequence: CAINGQRGSGNTIYF.

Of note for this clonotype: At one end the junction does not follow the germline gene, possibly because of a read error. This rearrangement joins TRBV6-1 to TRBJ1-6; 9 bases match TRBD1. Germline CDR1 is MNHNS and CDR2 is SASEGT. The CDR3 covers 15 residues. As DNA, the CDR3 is TGTGCCTGCAGGATACAGGGGGCGGATAATTCACCCCTCCATTTT. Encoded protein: CACRIQGADNSPLHF.

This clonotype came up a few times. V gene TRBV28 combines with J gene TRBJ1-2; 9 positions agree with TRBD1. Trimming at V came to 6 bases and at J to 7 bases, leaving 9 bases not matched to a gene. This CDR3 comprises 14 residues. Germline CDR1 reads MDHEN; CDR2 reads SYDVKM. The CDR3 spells CASSSGQGRGGYTF. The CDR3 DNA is TGTGCCAGCAGCTCCGGACAGGGGCGGGGTGGCTACACCTTC.

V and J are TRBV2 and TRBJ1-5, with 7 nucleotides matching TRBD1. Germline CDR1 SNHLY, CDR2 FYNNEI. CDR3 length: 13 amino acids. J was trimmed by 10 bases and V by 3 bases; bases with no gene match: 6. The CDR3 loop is CASSEGGQTPQHF. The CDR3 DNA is TGTGCCAGCAGTGAGGGGGGACAGACTCCCCAGCATTTT.

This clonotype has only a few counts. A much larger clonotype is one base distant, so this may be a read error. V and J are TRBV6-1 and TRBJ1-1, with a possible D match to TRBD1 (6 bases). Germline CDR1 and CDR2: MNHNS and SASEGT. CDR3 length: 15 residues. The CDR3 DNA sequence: TGTGCCGGCAGCGTTTACAGGGTCGGGAACACTGAAGCTTTCTTT. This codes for CAGSVYRVGNTEAFF.

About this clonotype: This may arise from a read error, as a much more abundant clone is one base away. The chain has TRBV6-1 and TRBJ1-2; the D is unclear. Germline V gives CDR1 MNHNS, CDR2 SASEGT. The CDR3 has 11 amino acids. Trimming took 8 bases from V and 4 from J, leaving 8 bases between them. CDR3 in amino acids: CASGRPYGYTF. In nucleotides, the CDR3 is TGTGCCAGCGGTCGGCCCTATGGCTACACCTTC.